This T cell receptor (beta chain) emerged from a study of shared clonotypes between healthy human individuals. Study-wide context: Donor ages ranged 18 to 49 years: a couple of women, a few men. Per-donor plates numbered three CD4 naive, three CD4 memory, two CD8 naive and one CD8 memory.

In the source study's methods: Without quality scores, immunoSEQ junctional reads could not be filtered like full-length reads. Using immunoSEQ multiplex PCR, the repertoire was profiled, and TCRdb retains in-frame clones only, with some absent. From that table come the V and J calls and clone size; the DNA was used to work out D and trimming. The sample records about 800,000 clones, 90% to 97% being singletons. The table lists this clone with a count of one. Its specificity is unknown. Naive CD8 isolation took CD45RO-negative cells positively selected for CCR7 and excluded terminally differentiated effector memory CD45RA+ cells. Germline-derived CDR1 and CDR2 are SEHNR and FQNEAQ (reference sequence). The CDR3 totals 14 residues. V lost 5 bases, J lost 7 bases, and 8 bases stayed unmatched. Overall study results and limits: Generally, naive subsets came out with larger estimated richness than memory subsets.

The sequence was collected from a man aged 25 to 40 in good health. Source material: naive CD8+ T cells sorted from blood. V gene TRBV7-9 combines with J gene TRBJ2-3, with 8 bases identical to TRBD2. CDR3 nucleotides: TGTGCCAGCAGCCCAACGGGAGGGCCGAATACGCAGTATTTT. Amino acids: CASSPTGGPNTQYF.